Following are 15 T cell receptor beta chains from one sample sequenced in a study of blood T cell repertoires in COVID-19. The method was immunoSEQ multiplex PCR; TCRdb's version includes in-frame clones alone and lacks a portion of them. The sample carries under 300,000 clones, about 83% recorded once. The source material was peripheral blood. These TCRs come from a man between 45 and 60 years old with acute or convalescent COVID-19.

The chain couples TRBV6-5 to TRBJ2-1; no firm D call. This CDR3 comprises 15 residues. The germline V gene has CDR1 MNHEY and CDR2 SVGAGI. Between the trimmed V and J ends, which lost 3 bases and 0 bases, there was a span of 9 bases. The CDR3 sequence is CASSYDSSSYNEQFF. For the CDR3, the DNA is TGTGCCAGCAGTTATGACTCGAGCTCCTACAATGAGCAGTTCTTC.

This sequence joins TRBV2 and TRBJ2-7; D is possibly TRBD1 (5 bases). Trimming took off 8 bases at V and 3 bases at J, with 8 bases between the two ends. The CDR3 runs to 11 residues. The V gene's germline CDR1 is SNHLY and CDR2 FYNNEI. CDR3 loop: CASRQSYEQYF. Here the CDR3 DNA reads TGTGCCAGCCGACAGAGCTACGAGCAGTACTTC.

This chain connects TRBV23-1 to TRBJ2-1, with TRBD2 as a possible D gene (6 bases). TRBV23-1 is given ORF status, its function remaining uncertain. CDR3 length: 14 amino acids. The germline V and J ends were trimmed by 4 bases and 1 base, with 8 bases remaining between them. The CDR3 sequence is CASSLEGSYNEQFF. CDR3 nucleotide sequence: TGCGCCAGCAGTCTGGAGGGGTCCTACAATGAGCAGTTCTTC.

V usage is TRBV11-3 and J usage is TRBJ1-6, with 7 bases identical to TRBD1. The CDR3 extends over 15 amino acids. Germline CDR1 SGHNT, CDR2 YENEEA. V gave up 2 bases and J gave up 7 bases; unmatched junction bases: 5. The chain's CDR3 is CASSLLGTANSPLHF. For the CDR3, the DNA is TGTGCCAGCAGCTTACTGGGGACAGCAAATTCACCCCTCCACTTT.

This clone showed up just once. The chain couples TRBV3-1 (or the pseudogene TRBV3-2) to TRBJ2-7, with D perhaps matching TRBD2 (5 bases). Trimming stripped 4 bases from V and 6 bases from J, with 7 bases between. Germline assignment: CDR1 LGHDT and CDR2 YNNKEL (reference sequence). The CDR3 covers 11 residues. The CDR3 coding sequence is TGTGCCAGCAGCCGAGGGTCCGAGCAGTACTTC. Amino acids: CASSRGSEQYF.

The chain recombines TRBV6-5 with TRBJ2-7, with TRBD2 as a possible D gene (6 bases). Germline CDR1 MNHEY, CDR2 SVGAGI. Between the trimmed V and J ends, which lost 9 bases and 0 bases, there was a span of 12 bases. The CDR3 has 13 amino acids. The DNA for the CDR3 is TGTGCCAGTTCGGCGGGAAGCTCCTACGAGCAGTACTTC. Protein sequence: CASSAGSSYEQYF.

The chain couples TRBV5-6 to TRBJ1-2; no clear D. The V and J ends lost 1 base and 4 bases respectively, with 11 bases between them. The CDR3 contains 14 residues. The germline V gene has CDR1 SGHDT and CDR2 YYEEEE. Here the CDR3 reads CASSLLAGSYGYTF. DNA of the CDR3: TGTGCCAGCAGCTTGTTGGCGGGGTCCTATGGCTACACCTTC.

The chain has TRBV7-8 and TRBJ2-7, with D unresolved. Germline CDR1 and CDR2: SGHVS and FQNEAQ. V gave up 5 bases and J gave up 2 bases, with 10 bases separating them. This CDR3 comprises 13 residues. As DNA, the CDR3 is TGTGCCAGCAGCCTCGGTTCTGCCTACGAGCAGTACTTC. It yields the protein CASSLGSAYEQYF.

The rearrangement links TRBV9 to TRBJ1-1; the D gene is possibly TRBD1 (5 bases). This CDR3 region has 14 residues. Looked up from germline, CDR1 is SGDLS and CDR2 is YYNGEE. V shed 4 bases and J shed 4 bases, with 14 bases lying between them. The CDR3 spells CASSKTGVGTEAFF. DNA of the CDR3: TGTGCCAGCAGCAAGACGGGGGTCGGCACTGAAGCTTTCTTT.

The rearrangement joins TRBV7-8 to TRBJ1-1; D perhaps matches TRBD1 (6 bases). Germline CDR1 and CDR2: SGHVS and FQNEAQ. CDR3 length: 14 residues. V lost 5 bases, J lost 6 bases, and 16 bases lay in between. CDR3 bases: TGTGCCAGCAGCGTGGGAGGGGGAAGCGCTGAAGCTTTCTTT. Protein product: CASSVGGGSAEAFF.

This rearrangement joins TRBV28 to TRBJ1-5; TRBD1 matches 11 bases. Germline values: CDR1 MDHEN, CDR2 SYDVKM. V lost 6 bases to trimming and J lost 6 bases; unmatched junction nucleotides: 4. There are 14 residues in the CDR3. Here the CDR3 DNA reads TGTGCCAGCAGGGAGGGACAGGGGGTTCAGCCCCAGCATTTT. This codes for CASREGQGVQPQHF.

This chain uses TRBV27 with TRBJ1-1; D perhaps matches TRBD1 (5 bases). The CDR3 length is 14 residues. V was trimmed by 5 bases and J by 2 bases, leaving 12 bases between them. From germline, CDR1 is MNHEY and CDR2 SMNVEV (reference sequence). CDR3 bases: TGTGCCAGCAGTCGACAGCTACCTAACACTGAAGCTTTCTTT. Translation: CASSRQLPNTEAFF.

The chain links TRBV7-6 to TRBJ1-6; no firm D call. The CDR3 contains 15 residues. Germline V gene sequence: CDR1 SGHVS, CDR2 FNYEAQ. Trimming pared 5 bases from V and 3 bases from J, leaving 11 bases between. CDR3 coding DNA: TGTGCCAGCAGCCCGGGTCGGAGCTATAATTCACCCCTCCACTTT. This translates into CASSPGRSYNSPLHF.

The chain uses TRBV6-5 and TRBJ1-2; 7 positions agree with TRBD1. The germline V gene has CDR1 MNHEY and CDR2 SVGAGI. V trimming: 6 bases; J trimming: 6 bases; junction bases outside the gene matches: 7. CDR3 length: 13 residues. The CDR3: CASSPRDRDGYTF. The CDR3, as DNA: TGTGCCAGCAGCCCCCGGGACAGAGATGGCTACACCTTC.

CDR3 bases: TGTGCCAGCAGCTTTGCCCGGGACTCAACCTCCTACAATGAGCAGTTCTTC. Its protein is CASSFARDSTSYNEQFF. This chain uses TRBV11-2 with TRBJ2-1; TRBD2 is a possible D gene (6 bases). Germline lookup yields CDR1 SGHAT and CDR2 FQNNGV. The CDR3 totals 17 residues. V was clipped by 3 bases and J by 0 bases, with 15 bases between them.